The 21 T cell receptor beta chains below all came from one sample that was sequenced in a study of breast tumors, draining lymph nodes, adjacent tissues. Axillary draining lymph nodes of breast cancer patients supplied the node samples. MiXCR was run by TCRdb on the multiplex PCR reads, yielding one entry per CDR3 protein. The sample carries 200,000 to 250,000 distinct CDR3 sequences, around 35% recorded once. Sequenced sample: axillary lymph node tissue. The receptors here all came from a female donor with breast cancer. Some clones in this sample may be carry-over from other donors' samples.

For this clonotype: The limits of the CDR3 on the DNA are not certain, so only TCRdb's listed CDR3 is given. The rearrangement links TRBV24-1 to TRBJ1-6. CDR1 KGHDR and CDR2 SFDVKD come from the germline V gene. The CDR3 is 20 residues long, ends included. CDR3 amino acids: CATSAQGLAAPTSSTSGFHF.

This clonotype was detected ten times or more. This sequence joins TRBV29-1 and TRBJ1-2; D not certain. The V gene's germline CDR1 is SQVTM and CDR2 ANQGSEA. This CDR3 is built from 11 residues. V lost 6 bases and J lost 4, with 9 bases in between. The CDR3, as DNA: TGCAGCGTCGTGACTGCCTATGGCTACACCTTC. This encodes CSVVTAYGYTF.

The gene calls are TRBV19 and TRBJ1-6, with D unclear. The V and J ends lost 3 bases and 0 bases respectively, with 9 bases between them. CDR3 length equals 16 residues. CDR1 is LNHDA and CDR2 is SQIVND in the germline V gene (reference sequence). The CDR3 nucleotides are TGTGCCAGTAGTATCACCCGTAGCTCCTATAATTCACCCCTCCACTTT. Translation: CASSITRSSYNSPLHF.

This chain links TRBV20-1 with TRBJ1-1; D gene ambiguous. Germline V CDR1 and CDR2: DFQATT, SNEGSKA (reference sequence). CDR3 size: 13 residues. V lost 1 base to trimming and J lost 1 base, with 7 bases between them. Here the CDR3 reads CSARVDENTEAFF. The CDR3 nucleotides are TGCAGTGCTAGAGTTGATGAGAACACTGAAGCTTTCTTT.

At least ten counts were recorded for this clonotype. This chain uses TRBV5-5 with TRBJ2-7; 7 bases align to TRBD1. Per the germline V gene, CDR1 is SGHKS and CDR2 is YYEKEE (reference sequence). The J segment lost 2 bases and the V segment lost 0 bases, leaving 5 bases of the junction unmatched. This CDR3 has 15 amino acids. The CDR3 DNA sequence: TGTGCCAGCAGCTTGGCCGGGACAGACGCCTACGAGCAGTACTTC. Residues: CASSLAGTDAYEQYF.

Note on this clonotype: Given a much more abundant clone one base away, this may be a read error. The genes are TRBV20-1 and TRBJ2-1; D might be TRBD2 (5 bases). The germline V gene encodes CDR1 DFQATT and CDR2 SNEGSKA (reference sequence). The CDR3 length is 12 residues. The CDR3 region is CSARTGYNEPFF. The CDR3 DNA reads TGCAGTGCGAGGACGGGATACAATGAGCCGTTCTTC.

In its sample, this clonotype was seen many times. The chain recombines TRBV6-1 with TRBJ1-2, with D uncertain. Germline V lookup: CDR1 MNHNS, CDR2 SASEGT. The V gene lost 6 bases and the J gene lost 4 bases, with 15 bases spanning the gap. The CDR3 covers 14 residues. This CDR3 is CASSAEYSSYGYTF. As DNA, the CDR3 is TGTGCCAGCAGCGCCGAGTACAGTAGCTATGGCTACACCTTC.

In this sample, this clonotype turned up a few times. The rearrangement joins TRBV6-1 to TRBJ2-1; 8 bases are a match to TRBD1. Unmatched junction bases numbered 6, after V lost 4 bases and J lost 7 bases. In germline, CDR1 is MNHNS, CDR2 SASEGT. The CDR3 runs 14 residues. CDR3 amino acids: CASSARQGQNEQFF. The CDR3 DNA is TGTGCCAGCAGTGCCAGACAGGGGCAGAATGAGCAGTTCTTC.

The chain joins TRBV2 to TRBJ1-1; weak D call: TRBD1 (5 bases). V lost 6 bases and J 1 base, leaving 18 bases between the germline ends. Germline V CDR1 and CDR2: SNHLY, FYNNEI. The CDR3 has 16 residues. In nucleotides, the CDR3 is TGTGCCAGCAGCCGTACCTCAGGGTCCGGGAACACTGAAGCTTTCTTT. Its translation is CASSRTSGSGNTEAFF.

As concerns this clonotype: This clone may be a read error of a much larger clone one base away. The V gene is TRBV14, the J gene TRBJ1-4, with 7 nucleotides matching TRBD1. Germline V gene lookup returns CDR1 SGHDN and CDR2 FVKESK. CDR3 size: 16 residues. The CDR3 DNA is TGTGCCAGCAGCCTACTAGGGGGCGAATCTAATGAAACACTGTTTTTT. It yields the protein CASSLLGGESNETLFF.

The sample holds many counts of this clonotype. V is TRBV10-3 and J is TRBJ1-2; D is unclear. Germline loops: CDR1 ENHRY, CDR2 SYGVKD. V lost 0 bases to trimming and J lost 6 bases, with 8 bases between them. The length of the CDR3 is 13 residues. The CDR3 DNA reads TGTGCCATCAGTGAGTCAATAGGAAATGGCTACACCTTC. Protein product: CAISESIGNGYTF.

Comments on this clonotype: A read error may produce the germline difference seen at one junction end. The chain recombines TRBV2 with TRBJ1-6; D is ambiguous. The CDR3 length is 16 residues. Germline lookup yields CDR1 SNHLY and CDR2 FYNNEI. In DNA, the CDR3 is TGTGCCAGCAGCTTTACGAGCGGCCAGGCTTATTATCCCCACCACTTT. Residues: CASSFTSGQAYYPHHF. Together with reference TRBV2 and TRBJ1-6, the CDR3 gives the full variable domain: EPEVTQTPSHQVTQMGQEVILRCVPISNHLYFYWYRQILGQKVEFLVSFYNNEISEKSEIFDDQFSVERPDGSNFTLKIRSTKLEDSAMYFCASSFTSGQAYYPHHFGNGTRLTVT.

This clonotype was observed at least ten times. CDR3 in amino acids: CASTGSSYEQYF. The CDR3 region has the DNA TGTGCCAGCACCGGAAGTAGTTACGAGCAGTACTTC. V is TRBV12-3 or TRBV12-4 and J is TRBJ2-7; D uncertain. The CDR3 has 12 residues. Trimming left V 7 bases short and J 4 bases short, with 11 bases between.

Comment on this clonotype: This sequence may be a read error, since a much larger clone differs from it by one base. The missing conserved phenylalanine or tryptophan at the end of this CDR3 makes a read error likely. The rearrangement uses TRBV6-6 and TRBJ2-3, with D perhaps matching TRBD1 (6 bases). The CDR3 consists of 16 residues. From germline, CDR1 is MNHNY and CDR2 SVGAGI (reference sequence). The germline V and J ends were trimmed by 5 bases and 2 bases, with 17 bases remaining between them. CDR3 amino acids: CASSPGTNVYTDTQYL. The CDR3 DNA follows: TGTGCCAGCAGTCCCGGGACAAACGTTTACACAGATACGCAGTATTTA.

This clonotype was counted many times. J is TRBJ2-5 and V is TRBV6-5; no firm D call. CDR1 and CDR2 from the germline V gene are MNHEY and SVGAGI. V lost 0 bases, J lost 3 bases, and 8 bases lay in between. This CDR3 spans 14 amino acids. This CDR3 is CASSYSNREETQYF. CDR3 coding DNA: TGTGCCAGCAGTTACTCAAACAGAGAAGAGACCCAGTACTTC.

Comments on this clonotype: This may arise from a read error, as a much more abundant clone is one base away. The V call is TRBV20-1, the J call TRBJ2-3; 8 nucleotides match TRBD2. V dropped 5 bases and J dropped 6; count of bases not matched to a gene: 10. The germline V gene has CDR1 DFQATT and CDR2 SNEGSKA (reference sequence). The CDR3 consists of 14 residues. CDR3 protein: CSAEAGEPLDTQYF. The CDR3 DNA reads as TGCAGTGCTGAAGCGGGAGAGCCGTTGGATACGCAGTATTTT.

This clonotype was observed at least ten times. The chain carries TRBV2 and TRBJ2-5; 9 bases align to TRBD2. The CDR3 length is 15 residues. The germline V gene encodes CDR1 SNHLY and CDR2 FYNNEI. With V trimmed by 5 bases and J by 1 base, 5 bases remained unmatched. The CDR3 sequence: CASSLLAGSQETQYF. The CDR3 DNA reads TGTGCCAGCAGTCTACTAGCGGGCTCCCAAGAGACCCAGTACTTC.

This clonotype was recorded a few times. The rearrangement uses TRBV7-2 and TRBJ1-1; TRBD1 matches 7 bases. CDR3 size: 15 residues. Germline-derived CDR1 and CDR2 are SGHTA and FQGNSA. V gave up 5 bases and J gave up 5 bases; unmatched junction bases: 11. As DNA, the CDR3 is TGTGCCAGCAGCCCCCGACAGGGAAGGAGGACTGAAGCTTTCTTT. It yields the protein CASSPRQGRRTEAFF.

Details on this clonotype: With a much larger clone just one base away, this may be a read error. The chain combines TRBV7-6 with TRBJ2-7; tentatively, D is TRBD1 (6 bases). Germline CDR1 and CDR2: SGHVS and FNYEAQ. The CDR3 is made up of 15 amino acids. CDR3 loop: CASSLRTGPGYEQHF. The DNA of the CDR3 is TGTGCCAGCAGCCTTCGAACAGGGCCAGGCTACGAGCAGCACTTC. Full variable domain (rest looked up from reference TRBV7-6 and TRBJ2-7): GAGVSQSPRYKVTKRGQDVALRCDPISGHVSLYWYRQALGQGPEFLTYFNYEAQQDKSGLPNDRFSAERPEGSISTLTIQRTEQRDSAMYRCASSLRTGPGYEQHFGPGTRLTVT.

The chain links TRBV5-1 to TRBJ1-2, with 9 bases that match TRBD1. V lost 3 bases to trimming and J lost 1 base; unmatched junction nucleotides: 7. Germline lookup yields CDR1 SGHRS and CDR2 YFSETQ. The CDR3 spans 16 residues. The CDR3 bases are TGCGCCAGCAGCTCCCGACAGGGGGAGGGTAACTATGGCTACACCTTC. It translates to CASSSRQGEGNYGYTF.

This clonotype was seen ten or more times. The V call is TRBV11-3, the J call TRBJ2-2; 8 bases are shared with TRBD1. The V gene end was trimmed by 10 bases and the J gene end by 6 bases; junction bases not matched to a gene: 7. From germline, CDR1 is SGHNT and CDR2 YENEEA. The CDR3 spans 13 residues. The CDR3 DNA reads as TGTGCCACTAGGACAGGGTTGGCCGGGGAGCTGTTTTTT. Translation gives CATRTGLAGELFF.